The text below deals with one TCR beta chain. Its specificity is unknown. These data are taken from a study of T-cell reconstitution after alpha-beta-depleted transplantation in children. Study-level results: About two months after transplant, alpha-beta T cells reportedly came from several hundred expanded graft clones. A year had passed since transplant, and T-cell counts and diversity by then came mostly from newly produced T cells. There were some patients whose high TCRbeta diversity at day 60 came from surviving recipient T cells and thymic progenitors.

Construction of the TCRbeta library involved unique molecular identifiers. MiXCR, run by TCRdb on the PCR reads, gives a single entry per CDR3 protein. The sample yields over 150,000 distinct CDR3 sequences, roughly 7% seen once. Germline V gives CDR1 GTSNPN, CDR2 SVGIG (reference sequence). Deletions cut 1 base from V and 14 bases from J, with 12 bases between. This CDR3 comprises 11 residues. The source was PBMCs, collected before TCRalphabeta/CD19-depleted stem cell transplant. The chain combines TRBV30 with TRBJ2-1; a possible D gene is TRBD2 (5 bases). The receptor was derived from a boy under 10 years old with acute lymphoblastic leukemia, due to receive a stem cell transplant. CDR3 nucleotide sequence: TGTGCCTGGAGTGGGAGCGGAGAGGAGTTCTTC. This translates into CAWSGSGEEFF.